What follows are 13 T cell receptor beta chains derived from one specimen sequenced in a study of T-cell memory formation after mild COVID-19. Using its own MiXCR run on the 5' RACE reads, TCRdb lists one record per CDR3 protein. This table holds more than 300,000 distinct CDR3 sequences, approximately 13% found once. The specimen was PBMCs or a T cell subset sorted from them (not recorded which). The source is a man between 18 and 29 years old who had mild COVID-19 (a few samples of this study predate the infection). Cell type and time point are not known.

The CDR3 protein is CASRRERDRRNTEAFF. The DNA for the CDR3 is TGTGCCAGCAGGCGAGAAAGGGACAGGCGGAACACTGAAGCTTTCTTT. The chain employs TRBV28 and TRBJ1-1; 8 bases are a match to TRBD1. The germline V gene encodes CDR1 MDHEN and CDR2 SYDVKM. This CDR3 has 16 residues. Trimming cost V 6 bases and J 1 base; bases outside gene matches: 10. Combining the CDR3 with reference TRBV28 and TRBJ1-1 gives the whole variable domain DVKVTQSSRYLVKRTGEKVFLECVQDMDHENMFWYRQDPGLGLRLIYFSYDVKMKEKGDIPEGYSVSREKKERFSLILESASTNQTSMYLCASRRERDRRNTEAFFGQGTRLTVV.

This clonotype was picked up a small number of times. The gene calls are TRBV7-9 and TRBJ1-1; D is ambiguous. The CDR3 runs 14 residues. V shed 2 bases and J shed 4 bases, with 11 bases lying between them. The V gene's germline CDR1 is SEHNR and CDR2 FQNEAQ (reference sequence). The chain's CDR3 is CASSLRQEFTEAFF. CDR3 DNA: TGTGCCAGCAGCTTAAGGCAGGAGTTCACTGAAGCTTTCTTT.

There are many counts of this clonotype. The chain combines TRBV19 with TRBJ1-6; no firm D call. The germline CDR1 and CDR2 sequences are LNHDA and SQIVND (reference sequence). This CDR3 comprises 14 residues. Trimming pared 3 bases from V and 4 bases from J, leaving 7 bases between. The CDR3 coding sequence is TGTGCCAGTAGTATTCGCCCGTATAATTCACCCCTCCACTTT. It codes for CASSIRPYNSPLHF.

This clonotype was seen repeatedly, ten times or more. The chain recombines TRBV12-3 or TRBV12-4 with TRBJ1-1, with no clear D. CDR3 length: 13 residues. V lost 5 bases and J 4 bases, leaving 11 bases between the germline ends. For the CDR3, the DNA is TGTGCCAGCAGTAACCTTCCCGGCACTGAAGCTTTCTTT. It translates to CASSNLPGTEAFF.

This clonotype was recorded many times. The V gene is TRBV7-7, the J gene TRBJ2-1; 10 bases map to TRBD2. The CDR3 spans 16 residues. V gave up 5 bases and J gave up 9 bases; unmatched junction bases: 13. The germline V gene has CDR1 SSHAT and CDR2 FNYEAQ (reference sequence). The CDR3 region has the DNA TGTGCCAGCAGCATCAATCTAGCGGGGGCAGGTAGTGAGCAGTTCTTC. Protein: CASSINLAGAGSEQFF.

The CDR3 region is CASSEIGGFSYEQYF. The CDR3 region has the DNA TGTGCCAGCAGTGAAATTGGTGGGTTCTCCTACGAGCAGTACTTC. The rearrangement uses TRBV2 and TRBJ2-7, with D unclear. Germline V gene lookup returns CDR1 SNHLY and CDR2 FYNNEI. The V gene lost 2 bases and the J gene lost 0 bases, with 11 bases spanning the gap. This CDR3 spans 15 amino acids.

The V and J genes are TRBV6-2 or TRBV6-3 and TRBJ1-5; no firm D call. The CDR3 covers 15 residues. V gave up 2 bases and J gave up 5 bases, with 13 bases separating them. Germline V CDR1 and CDR2: MNHEY, SVGEGT. The CDR3 nucleotides read TGTGCCAGCAGTTACGATCAGGAAACGGATCAGCCCCAGCATTTT. Encoded protein: CASSYDQETDQPQHF.

This clonotype was seen ten or more times. At one end, the junction sequence differs from germline, possibly due to a read error. The chain couples TRBV7-2 to TRBJ1-5, with TRBD1 as a possible D gene (5 bases). Germline values: CDR1 SGHTA, CDR2 FQGNSA. This CDR3 spans 13 amino acids. CDR3 sequence (DNA): TGCGCCAGCAGCTTGGGACCCAATCAGCCCCAGCATTTT. This gives the protein CASSLGPNQPQHF.

This clonotype was detected a few times. The CDR3 DNA follows: TGCAGCGTTGAGGGGCTCCAAGAGACCCAGTACTTC. Its protein product is CSVEGLQETQYF. The J gene is TRBJ2-5, the V gene TRBV29-1; TRBD1 is a possible D gene (5 bases). Deletions cut 3 bases from V and 1 base from J, with 6 bases between. CDR1 is SQVTM, CDR2 ANQGSEA, per germline. The CDR3 has 12 amino acids.

This clonotype has at least ten counts. The rearrangement links TRBV20-1 to TRBJ2-4; maybe TRBD1 (6 bases). Per the germline V gene, CDR1 is DFQATT and CDR2 is SNEGSKA (reference sequence). V lost 6 bases and J 8 bases, leaving 20 bases between the germline ends. CDR3 size: 14 residues. CDR3 region: CSAPYRVGSYIQYF. CDR3 sequence (DNA): TGCAGTGCCCCTTACAGGGTCGGTTCGTACATTCAGTACTTC.

This clonotype was recorded at least ten times. This chain uses TRBV20-1 with TRBJ1-1, with a tentative D call TRBD1 (5 bases). V lost 3 bases, J lost 1 base, and 18 bases lay in between. Germline V CDR1 and CDR2: DFQATT, SNEGSKA (reference sequence). The CDR3 runs to 16 residues. CDR3 DNA: TGCAGTGCTAGTTGGTGGGGGATTAGGAGGAACACTGAAGCTTTCTTT. It specifies CSASWWGIRRNTEAFF.

The chain employs TRBV2 and TRBJ2-1; 9 positions match TRBD2. Germline-derived CDR1 and CDR2 are SNHLY and FYNNEI. This CDR3 spans 14 amino acids. Trimming cost V 7 bases and J 8 bases; bases outside gene matches: 9. This CDR3 reads CASMLLAGRHEQFF. CDR3 sequence (DNA): TGTGCCAGCATGTTGCTAGCGGGGAGGCATGAGCAGTTCTTC.

This clonotype turned up a few times. J is TRBJ2-5 and V is TRBV7-9; D is tentatively TRBD1 or TRBD2 (5 bases each). Germline V gene lookup returns CDR1 SEHNR and CDR2 FQNEAQ (reference sequence). This CDR3 has 13 residues. V gave up 3 bases and J gave up 5 bases, with 10 bases separating them. The CDR3 DNA is TGTGCCAGCAGCTTCGACGGGACGGAGACCCAGTACTTC. It encodes CASSFDGTETQYF.